A single sample gave rise to the 9 T cell receptor beta chains below, sequenced in a study of T-cell memory formation after mild COVID-19. Via MiXCR, TCRdb re-called the 5' RACE reads, giving one row per CDR3 protein. Of approximately 580,000 distinct CDR3 sequences listed, roughly 22% were seen once; the top ten hold about an eighth. Sequences were obtained from PBMCs or a T cell subset sorted from them (not recorded which). These receptor sequences come from an adult woman who had mild COVID-19 (a few samples of this study predate the infection). Cell type and time point are not known.

This rearrangement joins TRBV24-1 to TRBJ1-2; 11 bases agree with TRBD1. J lost 4 bases, V lost 3 bases, and 6 bases had no gene match. CDR3 length: 16 residues. CDR1 is KGHDR, CDR2 SFDVKD, per germline. The CDR3 spells CATSDADRGRGYGYTF. CDR3 nucleotide sequence: TGTGCCACCAGTGATGCGGACAGGGGGCGCGGCTATGGCTACACCTTC.

The rearrangement joins TRBV7-8 to TRBJ1-1; TRBD1 might be the D (5 bases). The CDR3 runs to 15 residues. V was shortened by 5 bases and J by 8 bases, with 21 bases between the two germline ends. Germline V gene sequence: CDR1 SGHVS, CDR2 FQNEAQ. The CDR3 DNA is TGTGCCAGCAGCATTAATCCAGGCGGGGCATTAGAAGCTTTCTTT. Translation: CASSINPGGALEAFF. The variable domain in full, with the rest retrieved from reference TRBV7-8 and TRBJ1-1, is GAGVSQSPRYKVAKRGQDVALRCDPISGHVSLFWYQQALGQGPEFLTYFQNEAQLDKSGLPSDRFFAERPEGSVSTLKIQRTQQEDSAVYLCASSINPGGALEAFFGQGTRLTVV.

This clonotype has more than one count but fewer than ten. V and J are TRBV4-1 and TRBJ2-4; D may match TRBD1 or TRBD2 (5 bases each). The CDR3 loop spans 15 amino acids. Trimming cost V 7 bases and J 0 bases, with 13 bases left between them. Germline V gene lookup returns CDR1 MGHRA and CDR2 YSYEKL. DNA of the CDR3: TGCGCCAGCACTCAAGGGGACCTAGCCAAAAACATTCAGTACTTC. Protein: CASTQGDLAKNIQYF.

This chain joins TRBV27 and TRBJ2-7; TRBD2 is a possible D gene (5 bases). The CDR3 totals 15 residues. Germline-derived CDR1 and CDR2 are MNHEY and SMNVEV (reference sequence). V lost 0 bases to trimming and J lost 4 bases, with 13 bases between them. DNA for the CDR3: TGTGCCAGCAGTTTATCGGACTCGCTTTTTTACGAGCAGTACTTC. Residues: CASSLSDSLFYEQYF.

This rearrangement joins TRBV29-1 to TRBJ1-4; 7 bases agree with TRBD1. CDR3 size: 13 residues. CDR1 and CDR2 (germline): SQVTM, ANQGSEA. The junction had 6 bases not matched to a gene; V was cut back by 5 bases and J by 6 bases. The CDR3 DNA reads as TGCAGCGTTTTGTCCGGGACAGATGAAAAACTGTTTTTT. It specifies CSVLSGTDEKLFF.

This clonotype was observed a few times. The chain uses TRBV11-2 and TRBJ1-2; D remains ambiguous. The germline CDR1 and CDR2 sequences are SGHAT and FQNNGV. The CDR3 runs 14 residues. Trimming took off 3 bases at V and 2 bases at J, with 10 bases between the two ends. DNA for the CDR3: TGTGCCAGCAGCTTGCCAGTGGGGAACTATGGCTACACCTTC. Translating it yields CASSLPVGNYGYTF.

The chain uses TRBV11-3 and TRBJ2-4; 7 positions match TRBD1. J gave up 2 bases and V 6 bases, and 7 bases lay outside the gene matches. Germline CDR1 SGHNT, CDR2 YENEEA. This CDR3 is built from 15 residues. The chain's CDR3 is CASSSYRGPKNIQYF. The CDR3 nucleotides read TGTGCCAGCAGTTCATACAGGGGACCCAAAAACATTCAGTACTTC.

The chain links TRBV27 to TRBJ2-7; D ambiguous. V lost 3 bases and J lost 3, with 9 bases in between. From germline, CDR1 is MNHEY and CDR2 SMNVEV (reference sequence). The CDR3 spans 13 residues. This chain's CDR3 is CASSFSSNYEQYF. In nucleotides, the CDR3 is TGTGCCAGCAGTTTCTCGAGTAACTACGAGCAGTACTTC.

CDR3 loop: CASSQAGGAHYGYTF. In DNA form, the CDR3 reads TGCGCCAGCAGCCAAGCAGGGGGCGCCCACTATGGCTACACCTTC. The rearrangement joins TRBV4-1 to TRBJ1-2; 8 bases agree with TRBD1. V shed 1 base, J shed 3 bases, and the junction held 4 bases outside the gene matches. Germline V lookup: CDR1 MGHRA, CDR2 YSYEKL. The CDR3 contains 15 residues.